A single sample is the source of the 19 T cell receptor beta chains below, sequenced in a study of PD-L1 blockade in urothelial cancer. Clones were sequenced by immunoSEQ multiplex PCR, and TCRdb holds only the in-frame ones, with some missing. This sample yields roughly 38,000 clones, of which roughly 80% are seen a single time; approximately 3.5% belongs to the top ten. The sample in question was PBMCs, obtained around atezolizumab (anti-PD-L1) treatment. These receptors were obtained from a man in his 70s with urothelial cancer.

The rearrangement uses TRBV2 and TRBJ1-2; TRBD1 matches 12 bases. The CDR3 has 15 amino acids. The trim removed 5 bases at V and 7 bases at J, leaving 8 bases unmatched. Germline-derived CDR1 and CDR2 are SNHLY and FYNNEI. The CDR3 bases are TGTGCCAGCAGTAATACCGGGACAGGGGGCCGTGGCTACACCTTC. Its protein product is CASSNTGTGGRGYTF. The full variable domain, its missing parts supplied by reference TRBV2 and TRBJ1-2, is EPEVTQTPSHQVTQMGQEVILRCVPISNHLYFYWYRQILGQKVEFLVSFYNNEISEKSEIFDDQFSVERPDGSNFTLKIRSTKLEDSAMYFCASSNTGTGGRGYTFGSGTRLTVV.

The V and J genes are TRBV7-3 and TRBJ2-1; D possibly corresponds to TRBD1 (6 bases). V was cut by 3 bases and J by 2 bases, with 11 bases left in between. This CDR3 contains 15 residues. Germline V lookup: CDR1 SGHTA, CDR2 FQGTGA. The CDR3 reads CASSLGAGPYNEQFF. The DNA of the CDR3 is TGTGCCAGCAGCTTGGGGGCAGGACCCTACAATGAGCAGTTCTTC.

This chain joins TRBV5-1 and TRBJ2-3; TRBD1 is a possible D gene (6 bases). Trimming pared 1 base from V and 6 bases from J, leaving 6 bases between. The CDR3 contains 12 residues. CDR1 and CDR2 from the germline V gene are SGHRS and YFSETQ. The DNA of the CDR3 is TGCGCCAGCAGCTTGAGGGGGGATACGCAGTATTTT. Amino acids: CASSLRGDTQYF.

The chain combines TRBV19 with TRBJ1-6; weak D call: TRBD1 (5 bases). CDR1 and CDR2 (germline): LNHDA, SQIVND (reference sequence). Trimming removed 7 bases from V and 9 bases from J, with 10 bases in between. CDR3 length equals 12 residues. The CDR3 here is CASKMGGSPLHF. The DNA of the CDR3 is TGTGCCAGTAAAATGGGGGGTTCACCCCTCCACTTT.

V usage is TRBV14 and J usage is TRBJ1-2, with 7 bases matching TRBD1. Germline V lookup: CDR1 SGHDN, CDR2 FVKESK. Germline trimming cut 4 bases from V and 13 bases from J; bases unmatched to any gene: 9. The CDR3 length is 12 residues. The DNA for the CDR3 is TGTGCCAGCAGCCCGTCCGGGACAGCCGCCACCTTC. This translates into CASSPSGTAATF.

In nucleotides, the CDR3 is TGTGCCAGCAGTTTCGGCGGGAGATCCTACGAGCAGTACTTC. This sequence encodes CASSFGGRSYEQYF. The chain has TRBV5-4 and TRBJ2-7; 7 nucleotides line up with TRBD2. With 5 bases clipped from V and 1 base from J, the junction kept 6 bases outside the gene matches. Germline CDR1 reads SGHNT; CDR2 reads YYREEE (reference sequence). CDR3 size: 14 residues.

V gene TRBV5-4 combines with J gene TRBJ2-6; 12 nucleotides line up with TRBD1. CDR1 and CDR2 from the germline V gene are SGHNT and YYREEE (reference sequence). The length of the CDR3 is 18 residues. Trimming took 4 bases from V and 1 from J; bases not matched to a gene: 6. CDR3 region: CASSKVGQGASGANVLTF. The CDR3, as DNA: TGTGCCAGCAGCAAGGTGGGACAGGGGGCTTCTGGGGCCAACGTCCTGACTTTC. Full variable domain (outside the CDR3, taken from reference TRBV5-4 and TRBJ2-6): ETGVTQSPTHLIKTRGQQVTLRCSSQSGHNTVSWYQQALGQGPQFIFQYYREEENGRGNFPPRFSGLQFPNYSSELNVNALELDDSALYLCASSKVGQGASGANVLTFGAGSRLTVL.

The rearrangement uses TRBV9 and TRBJ2-5, with D tentatively TRBD2 (5 bases). Trimming removed 0 bases at V and 5 bases at J, with 11 bases between. The germline V gene has CDR1 SGDLS and CDR2 YYNGEE. This CDR3 region has 14 residues. Written as DNA, the CDR3 is TGTGCCAGCAGCGTAGAATTTGGAGGCGAGACCCAGTACTTC. This encodes CASSVEFGGETQYF. The complete variable domain, with remaining parts taken from reference TRBV9 and TRBJ2-5, reads DSGVTQTPKHLITATGQRVTLRCSPRSGDLSVYWYQQSLDQGLQFLIQYYNGEERAKGNILERFSAQQFPDLHSELNLSSLELGDSALYFCASSVEFGGETQYFGPGTRLLVL.

The genes are TRBV5-4 and TRBJ1-1, with unresolved D. V was clipped by 0 bases and J by 0 bases, with 12 bases between them. Germline V gives CDR1 SGHNT, CDR2 YYREEE (reference sequence). The CDR3 is 16 amino acids. CDR3 sequence: CASSLDGGTLNTEAFF. The CDR3 nucleotides read TGTGCCAGCAGCTTGGATGGTGGCACGTTGAACACTGAAGCTTTCTTT.

J is TRBJ2-7 and V is TRBV6-1; TRBD1 matches at 7 bases. This CDR3 has 13 amino acids. V was clipped by 5 bases and J by 6 bases; unmatched bases: 7. Germline V gene sequence: CDR1 MNHNS, CDR2 SASEGT. CDR3 residues: CASSNRGWGEQYF. The CDR3 DNA reads as TGTGCCAGCAGTAACAGGGGTTGGGGCGAGCAGTACTTC.

The V and J genes are TRBV19 and TRBJ1-5, with 7 bases aligning to TRBD1. V lost 3 bases to trimming and J lost 7 bases; unmatched junction nucleotides: 15. Per the germline V gene, CDR1 is LNHDA and CDR2 is SQIVND (reference sequence). The CDR3 extends over 17 amino acids. CDR3 DNA: TGTGCCAGTAGTATGCCCCTAACAGGGGCTGGCGGACAGCCCCAGCATTTT. It translates to CASSMPLTGAGGQPQHF.

The rearrangement uses TRBV9 and TRBJ1-1; tentative D call: TRBD1 (6 bases). This CDR3 has 17 residues. Trimming pared 3 bases from V and 5 bases from J, leaving 23 bases between. Per the germline V gene, CDR1 is SGDLS and CDR2 is YYNGEE. Here the CDR3 DNA reads TGTGCCAGCAGCGCAGGCTCTCGGGGGGGCGCGGGGACTGAAGCTTTCTTT. This sequence encodes CASSAGSRGGAGTEAFF.

This sequence joins TRBV19 and TRBJ2-1; 8 bases agree with TRBD1. Germline loops: CDR1 LNHDA, CDR2 SQIVND (reference sequence). The CDR3 covers 15 residues. J lost 1 base, V lost 7 bases, and 6 bases had no gene match. The CDR3 sequence is CASTTQGESYNEQFF. In DNA form, the CDR3 reads TGTGCCAGTACCACACAGGGGGAGTCCTACAATGAGCAGTTCTTC. The full variable domain, completed using reference TRBV19 and TRBJ2-1, is DGGITQSPKYLFRKEGQNVTLSCEQNLNHDAMYWYRQDPGQGLRLIYYSQIVNDFQKGDIAEGYSVSREKKESFPLTVTSAQKNPTAFYLCASTTQGESYNEQFFGPGTRLTVL.

CDR3 in DNA: TGTGCCAGCAGTGACCAGCGGGAGTACAATGAGCAGTTCTTC. The encoded protein is CASSDQREYNEQFF. The chain joins TRBV6-4 to TRBJ2-1, with 8 nucleotides matching TRBD2. Trimming removed 2 bases from V and 4 bases from J; junction bases left unmatched: 1. The CDR3 is 14 amino acids. CDR1 is MRHNA and CDR2 is SNTAGT in the germline V gene.

V usage is TRBV7-9 and J usage is TRBJ2-3, with D tentatively TRBD2 (6 bases). The CDR3 is 15 amino acids. The V end was cut by 6 bases, the J end by 0 bases, with 13 bases between. Germline CDR1 reads SEHNR; CDR2 reads FQNEAQ (reference sequence). The CDR3 DNA reads TGTGCCAGCAGGCAAACCGGGACTAGCACAGATACGCAGTATTTT. Amino acids: CASRQTGTSTDTQYF.

The J gene is TRBJ2-1, the V gene TRBV4-3, with 9 bases fitting TRBD1. The CDR3 contains 15 residues. V dropped 4 bases and J dropped 6; count of bases not matched to a gene: 7. Germline V lookup: CDR1 LGHNA, CDR2 YSLEER. This CDR3 reads CASSPSGTGLNEQFF. The CDR3 region has the DNA TGCGCCAGCAGCCCATCCGGGACAGGGCTCAATGAGCAGTTCTTC.

V and J are TRBV11-3 and TRBJ2-2; 9 bases are a match to TRBD1. The CDR3 loop spans 15 amino acids. Germline V gives CDR1 SGHNT, CDR2 YENEEA. V shed 5 bases and J 0 bases; nucleotides not matched to a gene: 1. The CDR3 here is CASSRQGANTGELFF. CDR3 DNA sequence: TGTGCCAGCAGCCGACAGGGGGCGAACACCGGGGAGCTGTTTTTT.

This clone appeared once. The chain links TRBV29-1 to TRBJ1-3; D gene ambiguous. The V end was cut by 2 bases, the J end by 3 bases, with 11 bases between. The CDR3 covers 14 residues. Germline CDR1 is SQVTM and CDR2 is ANQGSEA. CDR3 in DNA: TGCAGCGTTGAAAGAGGGCTAGGTGGAAACACCATATATTTT. It encodes CSVERGLGGNTIYF.

V and J are TRBV27 and TRBJ2-7; D perhaps matches TRBD1 (5 bases). V was cut by 5 bases and J by 6 bases, with 14 bases left in between. This CDR3 is 13 amino acids long. The V gene's germline CDR1 is MNHEY and CDR2 SMNVEV (reference sequence). The CDR3 sequence is CASSTLSRGEQYF. In DNA form, the CDR3 reads TGTGCCAGCAGTACCCTTTCAAGGGGCGAGCAGTACTTC.